This T cell receptor beta chain appears in the sequencing data of a study of blood T cell repertoires in COVID-19. Two negative PCRs, clearance, or symptom resolution were required of recovered Cohort 3 donors. Using immunoSEQ multiplex PCR, the repertoire was profiled, and TCRdb retains in-frame clones only, with some absent. The sample includes fewer than 350,000 clones, about nine tenths of them seen just once. CDR1 and CDR2 (germline): SGDLS, YYNGEE. Between the trimmed V and J ends, which lost 4 bases and 2 bases, there was a span of 8 bases. The length of the CDR3 is 13 residues. Sequencing used PBMCs or T cells enriched from blood (not recorded which). This chain uses TRBV9 with TRBJ2-3; the D gene is possibly TRBD1 (5 bases). The clonotype comes from a man aged 60 to 75 who had recovered from COVID-19. The CDR3 loop is CASSLGHTDTQYF. DNA of the CDR3: TGTGCCAGCAGCCTCGGACACACAGATACGCAGTATTTT.